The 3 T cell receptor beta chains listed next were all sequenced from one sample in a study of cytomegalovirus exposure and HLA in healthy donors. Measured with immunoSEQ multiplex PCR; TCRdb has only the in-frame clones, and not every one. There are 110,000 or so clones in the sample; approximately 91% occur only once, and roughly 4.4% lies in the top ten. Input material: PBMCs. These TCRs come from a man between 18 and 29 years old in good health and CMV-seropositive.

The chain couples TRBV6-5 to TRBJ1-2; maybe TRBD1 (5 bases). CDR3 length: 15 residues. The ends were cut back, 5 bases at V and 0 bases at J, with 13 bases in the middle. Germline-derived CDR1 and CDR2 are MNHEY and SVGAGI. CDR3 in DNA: TGTGCCAGCAGTGCCCTCAGGGTAACTAACTATGGCTACACCTTC. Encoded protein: CASSALRVTNYGYTF.

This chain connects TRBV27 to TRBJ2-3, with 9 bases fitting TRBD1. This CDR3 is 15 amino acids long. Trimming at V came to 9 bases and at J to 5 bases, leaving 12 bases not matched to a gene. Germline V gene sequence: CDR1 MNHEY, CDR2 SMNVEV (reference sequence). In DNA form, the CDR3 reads TGTGCCAGTCTTAGGAGGGGACAGGGTGGAGATACGCAGTATTTT. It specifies CASLRRGQGGDTQYF.

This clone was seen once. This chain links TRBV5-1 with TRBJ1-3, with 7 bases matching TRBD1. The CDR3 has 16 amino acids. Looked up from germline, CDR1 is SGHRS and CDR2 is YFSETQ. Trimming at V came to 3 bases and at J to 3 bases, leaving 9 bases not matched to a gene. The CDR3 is CASSSRTGRGGNTIYF. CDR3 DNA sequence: TGCGCCAGCAGCTCTCGGACAGGCCGGGGTGGAAACACCATATATTTT.